This T cell receptor (beta chain) was documented in a study of blood T cell repertoires in COVID-19. Study in general: Both acute and convalescent COVID-19 samples were obtained from the United States, Italy and Spain. The cDNA or gDNA used as material had been derived from T cells, B-cell-depleted T cells, or PBMCs.

Per the authors' pipeline: Amplification of reference gene primers was used by the study to estimate nucleated cell counts. Profiled with immunoSEQ multiplex PCR; TCRdb holds only in-frame clones, not every one. The V and J calls and clone size come from that table; D and trimming were worked out from the DNA. The sample has under 350,000 clones; around 90% are singletons. Followed over time, Seattle patients had been enrolled while infection was active. J lost 5 bases, V lost 3 bases, and 5 bases had no gene match. The CDR3 runs to 14 residues. CDR1 is LNHDA, CDR2 SQIVND, per germline (reference sequence).

The genes are TRBV19 and TRBJ2-5; TRBD2 agrees at 8 bases. Material: peripheral blood. This sequence was found in a woman aged 30 to 39 with COVID-19, enrolled during active disease. DNA for the CDR3: TGTGCCAGTAGTATTGCGGGAGGAGGGGAGACCCAGTACTTC. Translated, it gives CASSIAGGGETQYF.